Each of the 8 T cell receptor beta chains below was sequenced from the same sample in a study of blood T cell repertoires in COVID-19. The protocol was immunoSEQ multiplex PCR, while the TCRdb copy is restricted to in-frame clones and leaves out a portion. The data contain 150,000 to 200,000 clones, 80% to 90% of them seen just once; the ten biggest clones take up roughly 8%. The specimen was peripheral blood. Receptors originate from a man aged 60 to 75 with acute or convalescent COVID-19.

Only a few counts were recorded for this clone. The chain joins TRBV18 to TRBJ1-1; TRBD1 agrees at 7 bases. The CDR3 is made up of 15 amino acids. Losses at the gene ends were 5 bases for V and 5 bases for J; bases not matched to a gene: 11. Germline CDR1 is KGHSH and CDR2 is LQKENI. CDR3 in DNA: TGTGCCAGCTCAGATCTCACAGGGGCGGGGACTGAAGCTTTCTTT. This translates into CASSDLTGAGTEAFF.

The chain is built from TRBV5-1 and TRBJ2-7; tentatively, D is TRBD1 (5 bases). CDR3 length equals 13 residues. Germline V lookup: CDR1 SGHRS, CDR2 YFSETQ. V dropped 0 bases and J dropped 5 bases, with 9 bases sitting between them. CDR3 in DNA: TGCGCCAGCAGCTTGGGTCAGGGCCACGAGCAGTACTTC. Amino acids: CASSLGQGHEQYF. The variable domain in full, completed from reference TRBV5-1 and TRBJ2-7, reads KAGVTQTPRYLIKTRGQQVTLSCSPISGHRSVSWYQQTPGQGLQFLFEYFSETQRNKGNFPGRFSGRQFSNSRSEMNVSTLELGDSALYLCASSLGQGHEQYFGPGTRLTVT.

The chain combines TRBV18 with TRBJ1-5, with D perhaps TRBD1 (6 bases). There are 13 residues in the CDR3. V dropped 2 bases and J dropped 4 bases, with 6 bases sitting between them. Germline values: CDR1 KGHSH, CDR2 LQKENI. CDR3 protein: CASSPGQNQPQHF. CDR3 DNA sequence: TGTGCCAGCTCACCAGGACAGAATCAGCCCCAGCATTTT.

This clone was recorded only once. The DNA for the CDR3 is TGTGCCAGCAGTTCCTTCAGGGGGCGCGGGGAGACCCAGTACTTC. This encodes CASSSFRGRGETQYF. The chain employs TRBV27 and TRBJ2-5; 8 bases align to TRBD1. J lost 5 bases, V lost 4 bases, and 9 bases had no gene match. The CDR3 has 15 amino acids. The germline V gene encodes CDR1 MNHEY and CDR2 SMNVEV (reference sequence).

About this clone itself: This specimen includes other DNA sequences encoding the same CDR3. The CDR3 DNA is TGCGCCAGCAGCTTGGACACCTACAATGAGCAGTTCTTC. Protein sequence: CASSLDTYNEQFF. The V gene is TRBV5-1, the J gene TRBJ2-1; no definite D call. V was shortened by 0 bases and J by 2 bases, with 3 bases between the two germline ends. Germline CDR1 is SGHRS and CDR2 is YFSETQ. The CDR3 has 13 residues.

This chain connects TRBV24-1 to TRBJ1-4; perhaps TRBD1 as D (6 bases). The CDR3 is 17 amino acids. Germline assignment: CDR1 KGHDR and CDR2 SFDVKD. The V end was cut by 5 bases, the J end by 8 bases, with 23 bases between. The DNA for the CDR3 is TGTGCCACCAGTGCCCCCTACTACAGGGAAGTAAACGAAAAACTGTTTTTT. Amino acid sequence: CATSAPYYREVNEKLFF.

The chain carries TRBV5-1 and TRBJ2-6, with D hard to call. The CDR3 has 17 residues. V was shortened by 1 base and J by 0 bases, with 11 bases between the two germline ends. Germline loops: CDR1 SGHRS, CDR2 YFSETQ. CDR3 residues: CASSLMSVSSGANVLTF. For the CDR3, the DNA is TGCGCCAGCAGCTTGATGTCGGTTAGCTCTGGGGCCAACGTCCTGACTTTC.

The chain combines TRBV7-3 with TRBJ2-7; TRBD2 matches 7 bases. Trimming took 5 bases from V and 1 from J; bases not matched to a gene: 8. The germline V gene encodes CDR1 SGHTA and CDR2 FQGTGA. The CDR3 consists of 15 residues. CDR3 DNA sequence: TGTGCCAGCAGCCCCTCGGGGGGAAGGTCCTACGAGCAGTACTTC. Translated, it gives CASSPSGGRSYEQYF.